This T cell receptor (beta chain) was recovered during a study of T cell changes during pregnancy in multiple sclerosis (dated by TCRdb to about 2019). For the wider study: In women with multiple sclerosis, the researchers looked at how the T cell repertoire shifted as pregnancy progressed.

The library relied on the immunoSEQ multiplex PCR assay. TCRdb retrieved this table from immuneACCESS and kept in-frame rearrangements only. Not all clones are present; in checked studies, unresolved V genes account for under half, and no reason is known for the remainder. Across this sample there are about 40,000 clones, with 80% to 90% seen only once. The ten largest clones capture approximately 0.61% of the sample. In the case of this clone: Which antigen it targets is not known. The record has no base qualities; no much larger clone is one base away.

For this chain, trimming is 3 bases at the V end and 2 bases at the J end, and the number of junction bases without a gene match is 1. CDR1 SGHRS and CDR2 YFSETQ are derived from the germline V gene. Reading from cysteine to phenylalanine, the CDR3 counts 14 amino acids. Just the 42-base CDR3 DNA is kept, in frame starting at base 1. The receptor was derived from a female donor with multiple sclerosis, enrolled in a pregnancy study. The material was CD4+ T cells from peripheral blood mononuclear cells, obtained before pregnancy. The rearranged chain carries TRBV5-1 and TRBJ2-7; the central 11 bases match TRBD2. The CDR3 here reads CASSSTSGAYEQYF. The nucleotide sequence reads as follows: TGCGCCAGCAGCTCGACTAGCGGGGCCTACGAGCAGTACTTC.